Detailed here is one T cell receptor beta chain. The antigen is undetermined. Here immunoSEQ multiplex PCR was the method, and the copy in TCRdb shows in-frame clones only, minus some. The sample includes 200,000 to 250,000 clones, 85% to 90% of them seen just once. The data are from a study of cytomegalovirus exposure and HLA in healthy donors. This CDR3 has 14 amino acids. The germline CDR1 and CDR2 sequences are MGHRA and YSYEKL. With 9 bases clipped from V and 1 base from J, the junction kept 4 bases outside the gene matches. Findings and limits, study-wide: The study designated over 150 TCR beta chains cytomegalovirus-associated.

The sample consisted of PBMCs. The chain is built from TRBV4-1 and TRBJ2-5, with 11 bases identical to TRBD2. The sequence derives from a young woman in good health and CMV-seronegative. CDR3 protein: CASGLAGSQETQYF. The CDR3 region has the DNA TGCGCCAGTGGACTAGCGGGCTCCCAAGAGACCCAGTACTTC.